This T cell receptor (beta chain) came from a study of graft-versus-host responses after intestinal transplantation. Details on this clone: Its antigen is currently unknown.

Profiling relied on immunoSEQ multiplex PCR, and the TCRdb table lists in-frame clones only, not all of them. The sample lists approximately 90,000 clones, around 93% seen once, with about 8% in the top ten. The CDR3 spans 14 residues. Trimming left V 4 bases short and J 0 bases short, with 10 bases between. Germline V gene sequence: CDR1 GTSNPN, CDR2 SVGIG (reference sequence). This TCR came from a human donor who was the organ donor for an intestinal transplant. The specimen was unstimulated CD8+ T cells sorted from spleen or lymph node cells, collected before transplant. The chain links TRBV30 to TRBJ2-1; D unresolved. The CDR3 spells CAWIDGSSYNEQFF. In DNA, the CDR3 is TGTGCCTGGATTGACGGAAGCTCCTACAATGAGCAGTTCTTC.